A selection of T cell receptor beta chains follows, all from one sample in a study of cytomegalovirus exposure and HLA in healthy donors. Some clones are missing from TCRdb's copy, which holds only in-frame ones; the method was immunoSEQ multiplex PCR. This sample has approximately 58,000 clones; more than 85% occur once, and the top ten carry around 2%. Sequenced: PBMCs. The receptor set was obtained from a woman under 40 in good health and CMV-seronegative. Each CDR3 is given with its conserved first and last residue. D genes are given only for firm matches. Not all rows give a size; the values are once, few, many and, for expanded clones, a class.

J,D,size,V,DNA,CDR3
TRBJ2-1,NA,NA,TRBV7-3,TGTGCCAGCAGCTTAACTAGCGGAGACAATGAGCAGTTCTTC,CASSLTSGDNEQFF
TRBJ1-3,NA,NA,TRBV28,TGTGCCAGCAGTTGGGTAATGACAGACTCTGGAAACACCATATATTTT,CASSWVMTDSGNTIYF
TRBJ2-1,NA,NA,TRBV7-9,TGTGCCAGCAGCTCACAAAGCTCCTACAATGAGCAGTTCTTC,CASSSQSSYNEQFF
TRBJ2-7,NA,NA,TRBV27,TGTGCCAGCAGCCCGATTCAGACTCGGGTCGGGGAGCAGTACTTC,CASSPIQTRVGEQYF
TRBJ1-3,NA,NA,TRBV15,TGTGCCACCAGCAGAGACCCAATCTCTGGAAACACCATATATTTT,CATSRDPISGNTIYF
TRBJ2-7,NA,NA,TRBV5-1,TGCGCCAGCAGCACCGGTCTCAGGGGCGAGAGCTACGAGCAGTACTTC,CASSTGLRGESYEQYF
TRBJ1-3,NA,few,TRBV9,TGTGCCAGCAGTTCAGGGAGGAAATCTGGAAACACCATATATTTT,CASSSGRKSGNTIYF
TRBJ2-5,TRBD2,NA,TRBV7-7,TGTGCTAGCAGCCGCGGGAGGGCCTGGGAAGAGACCCAGTACTTC,CASSRGRAWEETQYF
TRBJ2-1,NA,once,TRBV28,TGTGCCAGCAGTTTCTTGAGCTCCTACAATGAGCAGTTCTTC,CASSFLSSYNEQFF
TRBJ2-5,NA,NA,TRBV6-5,TGTGCCAGCAGTTACGGTCGGAGTCCCTGGGAAGAGACCCAGTACTTC,CASSYGRSPWEETQYF
TRBJ2-1,TRBD2,NA,TRBV7-9,TGTGCCAGCAGCTCTAGCGGGGGCTACAATGAGCAGTTCTTC,CASSSSGGYNEQFF
TRBJ1-2,NA,NA,TRBV6-5,TGTGCCAGTACACAGGGAATGGAGGGCTACACCTTC,CASTQGMEGYTF
TRBJ1-2,NA,NA,TRBV28,TGTGCCAGCAGTCCTCAGACAGTTCATGGCTACACCTTC,CASSPQTVHGYTF
TRBJ1-2,NA,NA,TRBV19,TGTGCCAGTAGTATAACAGAGAACTATGGCTACACCTTC,CASSITENYGYTF
TRBJ1-4,NA,NA,TRBV7-8,TGTGCCAGCAGCTCGGGACAACCGAATGAAAAACTGTTTTTT,CASSSGQPNEKLFF
TRBJ1-1,NA,NA,TRBV25-1,TGTGCCAGCAAGTCTAGGTCCTACTCCCGGCTGAACACTGAAGCTTTCTTT,CASKSRSYSRLNTEAFF
TRBJ1-3,NA,once,TRBV6-5,TGTGCCAGCAGTCAAAACAGGGAAGCAGGAAACACCATATATTTT,CASSQNREAGNTIYF
TRBJ2-7,NA,NA,TRBV27,TGTGCCAGCAAGGTACCGGGGGTCGGGGAGCAGTACTTC,CASKVPGVGEQYF
TRBJ1-5,TRBD1,NA,TRBV6-4,TGTGCCAGTGACCCGACCGGGAGGGGGCATCGCAATCAGCCCCAGCATTTT,CASDPTGRGHRNQPQHF
TRBJ2-5,TRBD2,NA,TRBV4-2,TGTGCCAGCAGCCAACTTAGCGGGAGAGTCCAAGAGACCCAGTACTTC,CASSQLSGRVQETQYF
TRBJ1-1,NA,NA,TRBV18,TGTGCCAGCTCACCCGGAAGAACAGGGAAGGCGAACACTGAAGCTTTCTTT,CASSPGRTGKANTEAFF
TRBJ1-4,NA,NA,TRBV2,TGTGCCAGCAGTGAATCCGGGGGGTTTAATGAAAAACTGTTTTTT,CASSESGGFNEKLFF
TRBJ2-4,NA,NA,TRBV5-1,TGCGCCAGCAGCTGGACAGCGGCTATTTGGGGCAAAAACATTCAGTACTTC,CASSWTAAIWGKNIQYF
TRBJ1-1,TRBD1,NA,TRBV5-6,TGTGCCAGCAGCTTGGCCGGGACAGGGGCCTCGTCGTCTATAGAAGCTTTCTTT,CASSLAGTGASSSIEAFF
TRBJ2-1,TRBD2,NA,TRBV30,TGTGCCTGGACACAGCTAGCGGATCAAAATGAGCAGTTCTTC,CAWTQLADQNEQFF